The clone carrying this TCR beta chain was seen more than once but under ten times. As yet, its antigen is unknown. The source of the sample is a study of T cells in Graves' hyperthyroidism and ophthalmopathy. About the research overall: Sampling of peripheral blood happened at initial diagnosis, prior to any treatment. General study points: The model made its ophthalmopathy prediction, and onset followed a median approximately 6.5 months later.

From RNA transcripts, TCR beta CDR3 regions were amplified. The TCR CDR3 was amplified in a first-round RT-PCR using the HTBI primer set. TCRdb processed the multiplex PCR reads anew with MiXCR; each CDR3 protein has one entry. The table includes roughly 750,000 distinct CDR3 sequences, approximately 16% detected once. Those with hyperthyroidism were 18 to 65 years old, newly diagnosed, and ill for under 2 months. The CDR3 has 15 amino acids. V was shortened by 4 bases and J by 4 bases, with 11 bases between the two germline ends. Germline V gene sequence: CDR1 KGHSY, CDR2 FQNENV. The rearrangement links TRBV16 to TRBJ1-6, with unresolved D. The material sequenced was blood. This clonotype was sampled from a man between 18 and 29 years old with Graves' hyperthyroidism. DNA of the CDR3: TGTGCCAGCAGCCTTACACGGGGTTATAATTCACCCCTCCACTTT. Protein: CASSLTRGYNSPLHF.